The clone carrying this TCR beta chain was counted once. Its specificity is unknown. This entry is derived from a study of OX40 agonist ivuxolimab in advanced cancers. Study overall: Dose-escalation cases comprised hepatocellular carcinoma, melanoma, renal cell or head and neck cancer. Males comprised 70% to 85% of the group, whose mean age was approximately 60 years (range 23 to 79). Overall study results and limits: Several nonresponders also turned out to have low normalized T-cell clonal expansion.

V shed 5 bases and J shed 2 bases, with 11 bases lying between them. Per the germline V gene, CDR1 is MNHNS and CDR2 is SASEGT. This CDR3 has 14 residues. Method: immunoSEQ multiplex PCR; TCRdb's copy keeps in-frame clones and lacks some. In the table there are tens of thousands of clones, roughly 80% of which are singletons. The receptor was derived from an adult with an advanced solid tumor such as melanoma, head and neck, liver or kidney cancer. Sequencing used CD4+ or CD8+ T cells sorted from blood, obtained in a trial of the OX40 agonist ivuxolimab. The rearrangement links TRBV6-1 to TRBJ2-3; D remains ambiguous. In DNA, the CDR3 is TGTGCCAGCAGTTCCCGTGTCGCCACAGATACGCAGTATTTT. It encodes CASSSRVATDTQYF.